This T cell receptor beta chain derives from a study of T cell responses to AZD1222 COVID-19 vaccine. Points from the study as a whole: A mostly white British donor set with more females was recruited, and clonal diversity was possibly underestimated. Repertoire sampling occurred only after the peak T cell response. Reports say nearly half of spike-specific TCRs go after unmutated variant regions. Distributed over spike, vaccine-associated CD4 TCRs predominated at 160-218 and 743-854.

Generated by immunoSEQ multiplex PCR, the TCRdb table keeps only in-frame clones and is missing some. The table includes some 83,000 clones, approximately 90% detected once. Comment on this clone: The antigen is not known.

The CDR3 consists of 15 residues. V lost 5 bases and J lost 0, with 11 bases in between. Looked up from germline, CDR1 is LGHDT and CDR2 is YNNKEL (reference sequence). The chain uses TRBV3-1 (or the pseudogene TRBV3-2) and TRBJ1-3; D gene unclear. The source material was peripheral blood, sampled 28 days after the second AZD1222 dose. The sequence came from an adult who received the AZD1222 COVID-19 vaccine. The CDR3 coding sequence is TGTGCCAGCAGCTCCGAAGGGATCTCTGGAAACACCATATATTTT. It yields the protein CASSSEGISGNTIYF.